These 25 T cell receptor beta chains were all obtained from the same sample, sequenced in a study. TCRdb itself ran the 5' RACE reads through MiXCR, one entry per CDR3 protein. The table records 30,000 or so distinct CDR3 sequences, around a quarter of them present only once. Material: memory CD4+ T cells sorted from blood. Subset defined: memory CD4+ T cells, CD4+CD45RO+CD25-. The origin of the receptors is a female donor with breast cancer.

This clonotype was seen ten or more times. V is TRBV5-1 and J is TRBJ2-3; D remains ambiguous. V lost 0 bases and J lost 4, with 9 bases in between. The germline CDR1 and CDR2 sequences are SGHRS and YFSETQ. This CDR3 spans 14 amino acids. The CDR3, as DNA: TGCGCCAGCAGCTTGGTCGGTTTGCCAGATACGCAGTATTTT. As protein: CASSLVGLPDTQYF.

This clonotype occurred many times. The V gene is TRBV27, the J gene TRBJ2-4, with 7 bases identical to TRBD2. The CDR3 is made up of 14 amino acids. V lost 2 bases to trimming and J lost 7 bases; unmatched junction nucleotides: 5. Germline CDR1 MNHEY, CDR2 SMNVEV (reference sequence). DNA of the CDR3: TGTGCCAGCAGTTTAACCCCGGGGGGTAACATTCAGTACTTC. This gives the protein CASSLTPGGNIQYF.

This clonotype has only a few counts. The gene calls are TRBV10-3 and TRBJ2-2; D ambiguous. This CDR3 is 16 amino acids long. CDR1 and CDR2 from the germline V gene are ENHRY and SYGVKD. The germline V and J ends were trimmed by 5 bases and 1 base, with 14 bases remaining between them. Here the CDR3 reads CAISKAITQNTGELFF. The CDR3 region has the DNA TGTGCCATCAGTAAGGCGATAACTCAGAACACCGGGGAGCTGTTTTTT.

This clonotype has at least ten counts. This chain uses TRBV7-2 with TRBJ1-1; tentative D call: TRBD1 (5 bases). Between the trimmed V and J ends, which lost 0 bases and 1 base, there was a span of 12 bases. Germline V CDR1 and CDR2: SGHTA, FQGNSA. The CDR3 length is 16 residues. The CDR3 region is CASSLAPGLRNTEAFF. As DNA, the CDR3 is TGTGCCAGCAGCTTAGCTCCAGGGCTGAGGAACACTGAAGCTTTCTTT.

The chain uses TRBV12-3 or TRBV12-4 and TRBJ2-2; D not certain. Trimming stripped 6 bases from V and 6 bases from J, with 8 bases between. CDR3 length: 12 residues. This CDR3 reads CASSYPPGELFF. The DNA of the CDR3 is TGTGCCAGCAGCTATCCCCCCGGGGAGCTGTTTTTT.

This clonotype has a handful of counts. The rearrangement uses TRBV27 and TRBJ2-7; D is unresolved. Germline V gives CDR1 MNHEY, CDR2 SMNVEV (reference sequence). V lost 6 bases and J lost 3, with 15 bases in between. This CDR3 has 14 amino acids. CDR3: CASRREGPHYEQYF. DNA of the CDR3: TGTGCCAGCAGAAGGGAAGGCCCTCACTACGAGCAGTACTTC.

This clonotype was picked up many times. The CDR3 region is CASSHPRGAYQETQYF. CDR3 bases: TGTGCCAGCAGCCACCCTAGGGGGGCCTACCAAGAGACCCAGTACTTC. This chain connects TRBV7-9 to TRBJ2-5; D tentatively fits TRBD1 or TRBD2 (6 bases each). This CDR3 has 16 residues. Germline CDR1 is SEHNR and CDR2 is FQNEAQ (reference sequence). The germline V and J ends were trimmed by 5 bases and 0 bases, with 16 bases remaining between them.

V gene TRBV10-3 combines with J gene TRBJ2-7; weak D call: TRBD1 (6 bases). Germline V CDR1 and CDR2: ENHRY, SYGVKD. V lost 3 bases, J lost 2 bases, and 11 bases lay in between. The CDR3 extends over 14 amino acids. The CDR3 nucleotides are TGTGCCATCAGTGACCAGGACAGAACCTACGAGCAGTACTTC. Residues: CAISDQDRTYEQYF.

Worth noting for this clonotype: One end of the junction varies from germline; a read error may be responsible. The V gene is TRBV19, the J gene TRBJ2-1; D is undetermined. Germline loops: CDR1 LNHDA, CDR2 SQIVND (reference sequence). The CDR3 sequence is 15 residues long. This CDR3 is CTSSIRAMAHNEQFF. The CDR3 nucleotides are TGTACCAGTAGTATTAGAGCAATGGCCCACAATGAGCAGTTCTTC.

This clonotype appeared many times. This sequence joins TRBV9 and TRBJ2-7; D possibly corresponds to TRBD2 (6 bases). The CDR3 runs 14 residues. V lost 0 bases and J 3 bases, leaving 10 bases between the germline ends. The V gene's germline CDR1 is SGDLS and CDR2 YYNGEE. The CDR3 nucleotides read TGTGCCAGCAGCGTAGTAGCGGAGGGCTACGAGCAGTACTTC. It encodes CASSVVAEGYEQYF.

This clonotype has ten or more counts. This chain uses TRBV12-3 or TRBV12-4 with TRBJ1-2; 7 bases align to TRBD1. The trim removed 8 bases at V and 7 bases at J, leaving 10 bases unmatched. The CDR3 contains 13 residues. In nucleotides, the CDR3 is TGTGCCAGCGGGTTAAGACAGGGTCCTGGCTACACCTTC. This codes for CASGLRQGPGYTF.

This clonotype was detected only a few times. The genes are TRBV4-3 and TRBJ2-1; 7 bases line up with TRBD1. The CDR3 totals 15 residues. Germline CDR1 LGHNA, CDR2 YSLEER. The junction had 5 bases not matched to a gene; V was cut back by 4 bases and J by 2 bases. The CDR3 sequence: CASSPTGSTYNEQFF. CDR3 nucleotides: TGCGCCAGCAGCCCGACAGGGAGCACCTACAATGAGCAGTTCTTC.

This clonotype is medium-sized by share. This sequence joins TRBV6-5 and TRBJ1-5; the D is unclear. Trimming cost V 6 bases and J 3 bases, with 9 bases left between them. This CDR3 region has 13 residues. Germline loops: CDR1 MNHEY, CDR2 SVGAGI. The CDR3 DNA is TGTGCCAGCAGACGGGCGCACAATCAGCCCCAGCATTTT. Residues: CASRRAHNQPQHF.

The V gene is TRBV4-1, the J gene TRBJ2-5, with a weak D call TRBD1 (6 bases). Per germline, CDR1 MGHRA and CDR2 YSYEKL. CDR3 length equals 14 residues. V was pared by 4 bases and J by 2 bases, with 11 bases between. CDR3 sequence reads: CASSLRTVQETQYF. CDR3 sequence (DNA): TGCGCCAGCAGCCTAAGGACAGTTCAAGAGACCCAGTACTTC.

As for this clonotype: One base away lies a much larger clone, so this may be a sequencing read error. V is TRBV6-5 and J is TRBJ2-7, with D possibly being TRBD2 (7 bases). Germline loops: CDR1 MNHEY, CDR2 SVGAGI. The CDR3 sequence is 15 residues long. The CDR3 region is CAGSYSSGGRYEQYF. The CDR3 region has the DNA TGTGCCGGCAGTTACTCGTCGGGGGGCCGGTACGAGCAGTACTTC.

This clonotype was counted only a few times. This rearrangement joins TRBV2 to TRBJ2-7, with a weak D call TRBD1 (5 bases). Deletions cut 5 bases from V and 0 bases from J, with 8 bases between. The CDR3 runs 13 residues. Germline lookup yields CDR1 SNHLY and CDR2 FYNNEI. Here the CDR3 reads CASSYRSSYEQYF. In DNA form, the CDR3 reads TGTGCCAGCAGTTACAGGAGCTCCTACGAGCAGTACTTC.

Notes on this clonotype: This clone may be a read error of a much larger clone one base away. The missing conserved phenylalanine or tryptophan at the end of this CDR3 makes a read error likely. The V and J genes are TRBV4-1 and TRBJ2-7, with no clear D. CDR3 length: 15 residues. V dropped 1 base and J dropped 7 bases, with 17 bases sitting between them. Germline V gene lookup returns CDR1 MGHRA and CDR2 YSYEKL. CDR3 residues: CASSQGTGVILEQYL. The CDR3 nucleotides are TGCGCCAGCAGCCAAGGGACGGGCGTAATTCTTGAGCAGTACCTC.

Many counts were recorded for this clonotype. J is TRBJ2-7 and V is TRBV20-1; 9 positions match TRBD1. Germline V CDR1 and CDR2: DFQATT, SNEGSKA (reference sequence). The V segment lost 4 bases and the J segment 2 bases; nucleotides outside the gene matches: 24. The CDR3 totals 20 residues. CDR3 residues: CSATPLSWRDRVTKTYEQYF. DNA for the CDR3: TGCAGTGCTACCCCCCTAAGTTGGCGGGACAGGGTAACCAAGACCTACGAGCAGTACTTC.

This clonotype was seen a few times. CDR3 loop: CASSSSVISGLEGGELFF. CDR3 nucleotides: TGTGCCAGCAGCTCCTCCGTTATCTCGGGACTAGAGGGCGGGGAGCTGTTTTTT. The rearrangement uses TRBV7-9 and TRBJ2-2; 8 bases align to TRBD2. The CDR3 covers 18 residues. The J segment lost 7 bases and the V segment lost 4 bases, leaving 17 bases of the junction unmatched. Germline V CDR1 and CDR2: SEHNR, FQNEAQ (reference sequence).

A note on this clonotype: A clone one base away is much larger, so this may be a read error. The CDR3, as DNA: TGCGCCAGCAGCTTGAGGGCAGAACAAGAGACCCAGTACTTC. Amino acid sequence: CASSLRAEQETQYF. The chain employs TRBV5-1 and TRBJ2-5; no firm D call. The V gene's germline CDR1 is SGHRS and CDR2 YFSETQ. The CDR3 is 14 amino acids. V was pared by 1 base and J by 2 bases, with 9 bases between.

V usage is TRBV10-2 and J usage is TRBJ2-7; TRBD2 matches 9 bases. This CDR3 has 18 residues. Per germline, CDR1 WSHSY and CDR2 SAAADI. Unmatched junction bases numbered 14, after V lost 2 bases and J lost 3 bases. The CDR3 nucleotides are TGCGCCAGCAGTGAGAGGAACGTTCGCGGGAGGGCCCTCTACGAGCAGTACTTC. Its protein is CASSERNVRGRALYEQYF.

A remark on this clonotype: This may stem from a read error, because a much larger clone lies one nucleotide away. The rearrangement uses TRBV4-1 and TRBJ1-3; no clear D. This CDR3 has 13 amino acids. Trimming removed 4 bases at V and 5 bases at J, with 9 bases between. Germline assignment: CDR1 MGHRA and CDR2 YSYEKL. The CDR3 region has the DNA TGCGCCAGCAGCCCCGCGGTTAGAAACACCATATATTTT. It is translated as CASSPAVRNTIYF.

Concerning this clonotype: This may stem from a read error, because a much larger clone lies one nucleotide away. The genes are TRBV27 and TRBJ1-1; possible D gene TRBD1, 6 bases. This CDR3 spans 15 amino acids. Germline lookup yields CDR1 MNHEY and CDR2 SMNVEV (reference sequence). Here the CDR3 DNA reads TGTGCCGGCAGTTCGGGGGGACACCTGAACACTGAAGCTTTCTTT. Amino acid sequence: CAGSSGGHLNTEAFF.

The chain joins TRBV27 to TRBJ2-3, with 10 bases fitting TRBD1. Unmatched junction bases numbered 10, after V lost 3 bases and J lost 4 bases. This CDR3 region has 17 residues. The V gene's germline CDR1 is MNHEY and CDR2 SMNVEV (reference sequence). CDR3 coding DNA: TGTGCCAGCAGTTTCACCCCGGGACAGGGGACGGCAGATACGCAGTATTTT. Its protein is CASSFTPGQGTADTQYF.

Here the CDR3 reads CSAREAWDTEAFF. In nucleotides, the CDR3 is TGCAGTGCTAGAGAAGCATGGGACACTGAAGCTTTCTTT. V usage is TRBV20-1 and J usage is TRBJ1-1; no definite D call. CDR1 DFQATT and CDR2 SNEGSKA come from the germline V gene (reference sequence). CDR3 size: 13 residues. V lost 0 bases and J lost 3, with 8 bases in between.